The entry that follows covers one T cell receptor (beta chain) sequence. The clone's antigen remains unknown. Nothing much larger sits one base from this clone, and base qualities are not available. This entry comes from a study of cytomegalovirus exposure and HLA in healthy donors (TCRdb year 2017). General notes on the study: According to an earlier analysis of around 600 of the donors, 150 million to 200 million T cells yielded 90 million to 140 million unique TCR beta sequences and about 300 Gb of sequence data. Around 320 gigabases of sequencing data and approximately 93 million unique TCR sequences were included in an early release covering roughly 600 HLA-typed donors. The genetic ancestry cluster associated with self-reported Caucasian donors included 81% of the roughly 360 genotyped donors. The study was designed to test whether signatures of past pathogen exposure could be identified by cataloging public T cell receptors. The study used immunosequencing to profile the T cell repertoires of 670 or so subjects and linked those repertoires to cytomegalovirus serostatus. In addition to the first cohort of 650 to 800 subjects, a separate validation cohort of 120 different subjects was used. To predict cytomegalovirus infection status, the study brought together high-throughput TCR immunosequencing, statistical association of individual TCRs with disease status, and machine learning. In a later analysis, previously published TCR beta repertoires from fewer than 750 donors were re-analyzed and high-resolution HLA genotyping was added so that TCR occurrence patterns could be studied. Rather than drawing on any new phenotypic data, the later analysis identified candidate immune exposures from TCR beta sequences and the way those sequences occurred across donors. In an earlier analysis of roughly 540 of the donors, high-throughput TCR beta sequencing was used to judge whether each TCR beta V gene segment behaved as functional or pseudogenic. Donor age, sex, ethnicity and CMV serostatus were collected together with the repertoire data. A later genetic analysis took genome-wide SNP genotypes for about 65% of the 666 donors and used that subset as a discovery cohort. Every discovery cohort repertoire had been produced on one sequencing platform. HLA typing included class I and class II loci at four-digit resolution. The number of donors typed differed by locus, with roughly 620-630 for A, B, C, DRB1 and DQB1, more than 500 for DQA1, 600 to 610 for DPA1, and some 440 for DPB1. Four or five DR-DQ haplotypes were treated as single units for association and clustering because of strong linkage in the cohort. Among 350 to 400 genotyped donors of the cohort, an average of approximately 230,000 unique TCR beta nucleotide sequences were sequenced per donor, roughly 18% of them non-productive. General study outcomes and caveats: It was suggested by the authors that the approach could potentially be generalized to other disease states and immunological phenotypes. Several of the top co-occurrence clusters appeared to be linked to parvovirus B19, influenza, CMV and Epstein-Barr virus, according to a later analysis. According to a later genetic analysis, donors in an Asian-associated ancestry cluster had fewer N-insertions in productive TCRs than the approximately 670-donor mean. The study gave a list of roughly 150 TCR beta chains associated with cytomegalovirus. Linkage disequilibrium might explain the correlated functional status among segregating V segments, but an unknown experimental factor could not be excluded. Because HLA typing was missing for some donors at each locus, association tests included only the typed subset. Strong co-occurrence of HLA alleles, especially DR and DQ, made assigning TCR associations to individual alleles difficult. In a later genetic analysis, a missense DCLRE1C variant was associated with V-gene and J-gene trimming of TCR beta chains, and the association was replicated in an independent cohort. Specific HLA alleles were associated with over 15,000 TCR beta sequences at a false discovery rate of 0.05 in a later analysis. Across donors, most TCR sequences were observed very rarely, whereas some public TCRs were present in many individuals. For the cohort, immune exposure information was limited to CMV serostatus. Presence/absence analyses assumed roughly uniform sequencing depth across donors, an assumption that may not hold. A few of the identified cytomegalovirus-associated TCR beta chains were confirmed in vitro to be specific for cytomegalovirus antigens. Some 15 rarely observed V segments, including chromosome 9 orphons, were excluded from the earlier analysis of a few hundred of the donors because counts were too low. Only TCR beta chains were sequenced in this cohort, and the absence of alpha or paired-chain data limited detectable features. In a later analysis, the rate of TCR association differed among HLA loci, with DRB1 alleles having the most associated TCRs and HLA-C alleles having the fewest. Some IMGT-functional V segments, including TRBV6-2 and TRBV6-3, could not be told apart with the 87-base-pair reads, so those segments were excluded. In an earlier analysis of 450 to 750 of the donors, most TCR beta V segments appeared in productive rearrangements about 87% or about 30% of the time, broadly matching IMGT annotations. A later analysis found that HLA-associated TCR beta chains were more clonally expanded and had lower generation probabilities than equally common non-associated chains. The classifier was reported to diagnose cytomegalovirus status with high specificity and sensitivity in both the original and validation cohorts. Most CMV-associated TCR beta chains appeared to be HLA-restricted in a later analysis, and the HLA associations seemed to be driven largely by CMV exposure. The sequencing pipeline was judged likely to have produced a cluster of highly shared sequence variants as a technical artifact. A further reported finding was that TCR beta sequences accurately predicted the HLA-A and HLA-B alleles for most subjects in the first cohort.

In total, roughly 670 healthy bone marrow donors made up the cohort. Cohort members were all nominally healthy when sampled, although unrecorded immune exposures were likely present. The donor tested CMV seropositive, placing the donor among the 289 seropositive members of the cohort. A peripheral blood sample was provided by each donor, and peripheral blood mononuclear cells were used for TCR beta sequencing. The Qiagen DNeasy Blood Extraction Kit was used to extract genomic DNA from the blood cell samples. Compared with germline, V lacks 6 bases and J lacks 12 bases; bases without a gene match: 8. The CDR3 starts with the cysteine, ends with the phenylalanine, and has 11 residues. The CDR3 DNA has 33 bases and is translated from base 1. The germline V gene supplies CDR1 MNHNS and CDR2 SASEGT. Libraries came from the immunoSEQ multiplex PCR assay. The multiplex PCR relied on a mix of 60 forward primers for TCR Vbeta segments and 13 reverse primers for TCR Jbeta segments. Amplification of the CDR3 region of rearranged TCR beta genes was performed with a multiplex PCR assay on genomic DNA. The amplified TCR beta libraries were sequenced on the Illumina HiSeq System as 87-base-pair reads. The paper's data handling went like this. A later analysis tallied some 79 million unique TCR beta chains across the 610 or so repertoires, and about 12 million of those chains were shared by two or more donors. To remove PCR and sequencing errors, raw reads were error-corrected and collapsed into unique sequences using a nearest-neighbor algorithm that merged closely related sequences. Alignment of CDR3 sequences to IMGT reference sequences was used to assign V, D and J gene segments. For a sequence to be retained, a match of at least six nucleotides was required to both a V gene segment and a J gene segment. Rearrangements were called productive when the CDR3 lacked stop codons and stayed in frame with V and J; all others were non-productive. Following IMGT convention, CDR3 was defined as the stretch from the second conserved V-encoded cysteine up to the conserved J-encoded phenylalanine. In an earlier analysis of 500 to 650 of the donors, sequences lacking an unambiguous match to a single V gene segment were excluded. In an earlier analysis of approximately 550 of the donors, V segments were called functional above 56.7% productive rearrangements and were called segregating when the between-donor standard deviation exceeded 5%. A statistical classification framework was built to diagnose cytomegalovirus status from the catalog of TCR beta chain sequences. In a later analysis, V and J genes were assigned by comparing TCR nucleotide sequences against IMGT/GENE-DB human TR gene sequences. A later analysis assigned CDR3 sequences and most-parsimonious VDJ recombination scenarios with the TCRdist pipeline. A later analysis defined each TCR beta chain by its CDR3 amino acid sequence plus V-gene family, and excluded reads lacking a unique V-gene family. In a later analysis, 500 to 700 highly shared, low-generation-probability nucleotide sequences were removed to address suspected cross-contamination and a sequencing artifact. In a later analysis, a clonal expansion index for each public chain was calculated from normalized within-repertoire ranks of inferred template counts. A later analysis computed generation probabilities with a VDJ recombination model fitted to out-of-frame rearrangements, and checked the results against IGoR. Hypergeometric tests were used in a later analysis to score TCR-TCR, TCR-HLA and TCR-CMV co-occurrence, with a repertoire-size bias correction applied to the TCR pairs. A later analysis estimated false discovery rates by permuting HLA or CMV assignments 20 times. A later analysis grouped co-occurring TCRs with DBSCAN, adding TCRdist sequence similarity when clustering within HLA-allele-positive subsets. Repertoires with fewer than 30,000 or more than 120,000 public chains, plus five repertoires with anomalous nucleotide sharing, were excluded from co-occurrence clustering. TCRdb re-hosts the immuneACCESS table, in-frame sequences only. Its copies lack some clones; in the studies checked, an unresolved V gene accounts for under half of them, and the cause for the rest is not known. Clone size and V and J calls were adopted from that table, with D and trimming inferred from the DNA. For this sample there are some 200,000 clones; approximately 88% appear just once. Clones ranked in the top ten supply roughly 2.6% of the sample.

Material: PBMCs. The chain joins TRBV6-1 to TRBJ2-7; 7 central nucleotides agree with TRBD2. The sequence was obtained from a woman aged 50 to 65 in good health and CMV-seropositive. The sequence in DNA is TGTGCCAGCAGGGGAGGGGAGGGCCCGTACTTC. The encoded protein is CASRGGEGPYF.